This T cell receptor beta chain derives from a study of shared clonotypes between healthy human individuals. Naive CD8 cells, CD45RO-negative and positively selected for CCR7, excluded terminally differentiated effector memory CD45RA+ cells. Method: immunoSEQ multiplex PCR; TCRdb's copy keeps in-frame clones and lacks some. The table lists about 2 million clones, approximately 94% of them singletons. V lost 0 bases, J lost 9 bases, and 12 bases lay in between. The CDR3 consists of 13 residues. The V gene's germline CDR1 is SGHNT and CDR2 YYREEE (reference sequence). This sequence originates from a man aged 18 to 35 in good health. The sequenced material came from naive CD8+ T cells sorted from blood. The chain carries TRBV5-4 and TRBJ1-1, with D unresolved. For the CDR3, the DNA is TGTGCCAGCAGCTTGGAGGACCGACCCCAAGCTTTCTTT. This sequence encodes CASSLEDRPQAFF.